What follows are 2 T cell receptor beta chains derived from one specimen sequenced in a study of T-cell reconstitution after alpha-beta-depleted transplantation in children. The authors prepared the TCRbeta library with unique molecular identifiers. TCRdb itself ran the PCR reads through MiXCR, one entry per CDR3 protein. There are about 27,000 distinct CDR3 sequences in the sample; roughly a sixth occur only once, and approximately 40% lies in the top ten. The sequencing used PBMCs, mostly from graft donor cells, collected 60 days after TCRalphabeta/CD19-depleted stem cell transplant. These receptor sequences come from a male patient aged 2 to 9 who had a stem cell transplant for acute lymphoblastic leukemia, so the T cells may come from the graft donor.

In this sample, this clonotype turned up many times. The chain employs TRBV7-2 and TRBJ2-3, with a weak D call TRBD2 (7 bases). The CDR3 totals 15 residues. V was pared by 6 bases and J by 3 bases, with 16 bases between. Germline CDR1 and CDR2: SGHTA and FQGNSA. Here the CDR3 reads CASRWGGQLTDTQYF. The CDR3 region has the DNA TGTGCCAGCAGGTGGGGGGGACAATTAACAGATACGCAGTATTTT.

This rearrangement joins TRBV2 to TRBJ1-5, with 7 bases matching TRBD1. With 8 bases clipped from V and 3 bases from J, the junction kept 7 bases outside the gene matches. CDR1 and CDR2 from the germline V gene are SNHLY and FYNNEI. CDR3 size: 14 residues. This CDR3 is CASSRDRVNQPQHF. Written as DNA, the CDR3 is TGTGCCAGCTCCCGCGACAGGGTCAATCAGCCCCAGCATTTT.